A selection of T cell receptor beta chains follows, all from one sample in a study of blood T cell repertoires in COVID-19. TCRdb keeps only in-frame clones here, not all; method: immunoSEQ multiplex PCR. The sample carries around 43,000 clones, about 90% recorded once. The sequenced sample consisted of peripheral blood. The receptors originated from a woman aged 70 to 79 with acute or convalescent COVID-19. Both conserved end residues are part of each CDR3. The D gene is left open where the match is weak. Where a row states a size, it is once, few, many or the class of an expanded clone; other rows omit it.

V: TRBV6-5
J: TRBJ1-1
size: -
D: -
DNA: TGTGCCAGCAGTAAACCCCAGGGTACCGCTGAAGCTTTCTTT
CDR3: CASSKPQGTAEAFF

V: TRBV11-2
J: TRBJ1-5
size: -
D: -
DNA: TGTGCCAGCAGCTTGGGCCCGACAGACGGCAATCAGCCCCAGCATTTT
CDR3: CASSLGPTDGNQPQHF

V: TRBV6-5
J: TRBJ1-4
size: once
D: -
DNA: TGTGCCAGCCGGGGAACAGTTCGGGAAAAACTGTTTTTT
CDR3: CASRGTVREKLFF

V: TRBV27
J: TRBJ1-6
size: -
D: TRBD1
DNA: TGTGCCAGCAGGTGGACAGGGTCTAATTCACCCCTCCACTTT
CDR3: CASRWTGSNSPLHF

V: TRBV12-3/TRBV12-4
J: TRBJ2-1
size: -
D: -
DNA: TGTGCCAGCAGCCCTAGGAGGGACAATGAGCAGTTCTTC
CDR3: CASSPRRDNEQFF

V: TRBV28
J: TRBJ2-2
size: once
D: -
DNA: TGTGCCAGCAGTTTGGCAGGGTGGGCAACCGGGGAGCTGTTTTTT
CDR3: CASSLAGWATGELFF

V: TRBV2
J: TRBJ2-5
size: -
D: -
DNA: TGTGCCAGCAGTGAGCTTTTGGAGGAGACCCAGTACTTC
CDR3: CASSELLEETQYF

V: TRBV10-1
J: TRBJ1-6
size: -
D: -
DNA: TGCGCCAGCAGTGAATTATATGTGTCCCTCCACTTT
CDR3: CASSELYVSLHF

V: TRBV24-1
J: TRBJ2-2
size: few
D: -
DNA: TGTGCCACCAGTACCGTCAGCTCTAGGCCGTACTCCGGGGAGCTGTTTTTT
CDR3: CATSTVSSRPYSGELFF

V: TRBV2
J: TRBJ2-3
size: -
D: TRBD1
DNA: TGTGCCAGCAGTGAGATAGGGACAGGGGTAGGCACAGATACGCAGTATTTT
CDR3: CASSEIGTGVGTDTQYF

V: TRBV4-1
J: TRBJ1-2
size: -
D: -
DNA: TGCGCCAGCAGCCGAGGAACCGATCTCGGCTATGGCTACACCTTC
CDR3: CASSRGTDLGYGYTF

V: TRBV19
J: TRBJ1-4
size: -
D: -
DNA: TGTGCCAGTAGTATTTGGGGCAGGAATAATGAAAAACTGTTTTTT
CDR3: CASSIWGRNNEKLFF

V: TRBV4-2
J: TRBJ1-2
size: -
D: -
DNA: TGTGCCAGCAGCCAAGGCGAGTTTAACAGAGTGGCAGGCTACACCTTC
CDR3: CASSQGEFNRVAGYTF

V: TRBV18
J: TRBJ2-1
size: -
D: -
DNA: TGTGCCAGCTCCCCTGGGGCTGACAATGAGCAGTTCTTC
CDR3: CASSPGADNEQFF

V: TRBV18
J: TRBJ1-5
size: -
D: TRBD1
DNA: TGTGCCAGCTCACCCGAGACAGGGCAGCAGCCCCAGCATTTT
CDR3: CASSPETGQQPQHF

V: TRBV11-3
J: TRBJ2-3
size: -
D: TRBD2
DNA: TGTGCCAGCAGGGGTTTGGCGGGAGTGCGTACAGATACGCAGTATTTT
CDR3: CASRGLAGVRTDTQYF

V: TRBV27
J: TRBJ2-1
size: -
D: -
DNA: TGTGCCAGCAGCCGTGACTTCTACAATGAGCAGTTCTTC
CDR3: CASSRDFYNEQFF

V: TRBV7-3
J: TRBJ1-2
size: once
D: TRBD1
DNA: TGTGCCAGCAGCGCCGCGGGACAGCTAAACTATGGCTACACCTTC
CDR3: CASSAAGQLNYGYTF

V: TRBV3-1/TRBV3-2
J: TRBJ2-2
size: -
D: TRBD2
DNA: TGTGCCAGCACGCCGGGGACTAGCGGGAGGTGGAACACCGGGGAGCTGTTTTTT
CDR3: CASTPGTSGRWNTGELFF

V: TRBV24-1
J: TRBJ2-1
size: -
D: TRBD2
DNA: TGTGCCACCAGTGATCCTAGCGGGGACAATGAGCAGTTCTTC
CDR3: CATSDPSGDNEQFF

V: TRBV10-3
J: TRBJ1-3
size: -
D: -
DNA: TGTGCCGCCCAGGGATCAGGAAACACCATATATTTT
CDR3: CAAQGSGNTIYF

V: TRBV29-1
J: TRBJ2-1
size: -
D: TRBD2
DNA: TGCAGCGTTTCCCTCCTAGCGGAATACAATGAGCAGTTCTTC
CDR3: CSVSLLAEYNEQFF

V: TRBV28
J: TRBJ1-6
size: -
D: -
DNA: TGTGCCAGCGATCCATCGACTGGGGCCGGTAATTCACCCCTCCACTTT
CDR3: CASDPSTGAGNSPLHF

V: TRBV6-5
J: TRBJ2-3
size: -
D: -
DNA: TGTGCCAGCAGTAAAAGCGGAGATACGCAGTATTTT
CDR3: CASSKSGDTQYF

V: TRBV4-3
J: TRBJ2-3
size: medium-sized
D: -
DNA: TGCGCCAGCAGCCAGGGGGCTAGCGGTAGCACAGATACGCAGTATTTT
CDR3: CASSQGASGSTDTQYF

V: TRBV5-4
J: TRBJ2-5
size: -
D: TRBD2
DNA: TGTGCCAGCAGCTTGGCGGGACTAGCGGGGAAAGAGACCCAGTACTTC
CDR3: CASSLAGLAGKETQYF

V: TRBV30
J: TRBJ1-1
size: -
D: -
DNA: TGTGCCTGGATGATGTTCGGGGTTCAGTTTGGCGCTGAAGCTTTCTTT
CDR3: CAWMMFGVQFGAEAFF

V: TRBV7-9
J: TRBJ2-1
size: -
D: TRBD2
DNA: TGTGCCAGCAGCCCGACTAGCGGGGGTTACAATGAGCAGTTCTTC
CDR3: CASSPTSGGYNEQFF

V: TRBV13
J: TRBJ1-1
size: -
D: TRBD1
DNA: TGTGCCAGCAGCTTCAAGGGACAGGGGGGTACTGAAGCTTTCTTT
CDR3: CASSFKGQGGTEAFF

V: TRBV10-3
J: TRBJ2-5
size: -
D: TRBD2
DNA: TGTGCCATCAGAGCGGATCGGCGGGAGGTCCAAGAGACCCAGTACTTC
CDR3: CAIRADRREVQETQYF

V: TRBV30
J: TRBJ1-2
size: few
D: -
DNA: TGTGCCTCCTTAAAGGACAGCGTCAATGGCTACACCTTC
CDR3: CASLKDSVNGYTF

V: TRBV19
J: TRBJ1-1
size: -
D: -
DNA: TGTGCCAGTAGTATAGTAGGGGGGGGCTGGAACACTGAAGCTTTCTTT
CDR3: CASSIVGGGWNTEAFF

V: TRBV12-3/TRBV12-4
J: TRBJ2-1
size: -
D: -
DNA: TGTGCCAGCAGTTTAGTCAGGGACAAGTTCTTC
CDR3: CASSLVRDKFF

V: TRBV28
J: TRBJ2-3
size: -
D: -
DNA: TGTGCCAGCAGTCGTTCAGATACGCAGTATTTT
CDR3: CASSRSDTQYF

V: TRBV7-9
J: TRBJ1-4
size: -
D: TRBD1
DNA: TGTGCCAGCAGGACAGGGGCCCAGGGGGAAAAACTGTTTTTT
CDR3: CASRTGAQGEKLFF

V: TRBV11-2
J: TRBJ2-4
size: -
D: TRBD2
DNA: TGTGCCAGCAGCTTCCGGGGGCTAGCGGGAGGACTAGCCAAAAACATTCAGTACTTC
CDR3: CASSFRGLAGGLAKNIQYF

V: TRBV3-1/TRBV3-2
J: TRBJ1-1
size: -
D: -
DNA: TGTGCCAGCAGCCCTCTAAGTAGAGGCACTGAAGCTTTCTTT
CDR3: CASSPLSRGTEAFF

V: TRBV18
J: TRBJ2-2
size: -
D: -
DNA: TGTGCCAGCTCACATCAGGGGAACCTGAGAACCGGGGAGCTGTTTTTT
CDR3: CASSHQGNLRTGELFF

V: TRBV19
J: TRBJ1-4
size: -
D: -
DNA: TGTGCCAGTAGTCCCTACGACAGCACAACTAATGAAAAACTGTTTTTT
CDR3: CASSPYDSTTNEKLFF

V: TRBV7-2
J: TRBJ2-2
size: -
D: TRBD1
DNA: TGTGCCAGCAGTTTGGCAGGGGGACCCGGGGAGCTGTTTTTT
CDR3: CASSLAGGPGELFF

V: TRBV7-6
J: TRBJ2-1
size: -
D: TRBD1
DNA: TGTGCCAGCAGCCTAAGACAGGGGGCCTACAATGAGCAGTTCTTC
CDR3: CASSLRQGAYNEQFF

V: TRBV10-2
J: TRBJ2-5
size: once
D: TRBD1
DNA: TGCGCCAGCAGTCCTAGGACAGGGGGAGGAGAGACCCAGTACTTC
CDR3: CASSPRTGGGETQYF

V: TRBV7-8
J: TRBJ2-1
size: -
D: -
DNA: TGTGCCAGCAGCTTAAGGGTTGGAGGGAGGAATGAGCAGTTCTTC
CDR3: CASSLRVGGRNEQFF

V: TRBV24-1
J: TRBJ2-5
size: once
D: -
DNA: TGTGCCACCAGTGATCACGTCGGGGGAGAAGAGACCCAGTACTTC
CDR3: CATSDHVGGEETQYF

V: TRBV4-1
J: TRBJ1-5
size: -
D: -
DNA: TGCGCCAGCAGCCAAGATGTTGCAGGTGGAAATCAGCCCCAGCATTTT
CDR3: CASSQDVAGGNQPQHF

V: TRBV24-1
J: TRBJ2-3
size: once
D: TRBD1
DNA: TGTGCCACCGGGTCGACAGGGTTTACAGATACGCAGTATTTT
CDR3: CATGSTGFTDTQYF

V: TRBV27
J: TRBJ1-4
size: -
D: TRBD1
DNA: TGTGCCAGCCGCTCTCAGGGGGCAACTAATGAAAAACTGTTTTTT
CDR3: CASRSQGATNEKLFF

V: TRBV5-5
J: TRBJ1-5
size: -
D: TRBD1
DNA: TGTGCCAGCAGCTTGACGGGACAGGGAAGTCAGCCCCAGCATTTT
CDR3: CASSLTGQGSQPQHF

V: TRBV7-9
J: TRBJ1-1
size: -
D: -
DNA: TGTGCCAGCAGCTTACGGGAAGGGATCACTGAAGCTTTCTTT
CDR3: CASSLREGITEAFF

V: TRBV19
J: TRBJ1-1
size: -
D: TRBD1
DNA: TGTGCCAGTAGTGTGGGACAGGGGACTGAAGCTTTCTTT
CDR3: CASSVGQGTEAFF

V: TRBV7-2
J: TRBJ2-2
size: once
D: TRBD1
DNA: TGTGCCAGCAGCTTAGGAGGGGTGACAGGGACCACCGGGGAGCTGTTTTTT
CDR3: CASSLGGVTGTTGELFF

V: TRBV3-1/TRBV3-2
J: TRBJ2-3
size: -
D: TRBD1
DNA: TGTGCCAGCAGCGGGACAGAGCCAGGAACGCAGTATTTT
CDR3: CASSGTEPGTQYF

V: TRBV7-8
J: TRBJ1-5
size: -
D: -
DNA: TGTGCCAGCAGGCTTAAGGCCCGGGACAACTATAGCAATCAGCCCCAGCATTTT
CDR3: CASRLKARDNYSNQPQHF